The clone carrying this TCR beta chain was seen ten or more times. Via MiXCR, TCRdb re-called the 5' RACE reads, giving one row per CDR3 protein. The sample lists 20,000 to 25,000 distinct CDR3 sequences, 3.5% to 5% seen once, with approximately 8.4% in the top ten. This specimen comes from a study of early T cells in non-severe SARS-CoV-2 infection. V lost 0 bases and J lost 5; bases outside the gene matches: 5. CDR3 length: 15 amino acids. The source is an adult who was a healthcare worker with PCR-confirmed SARS-CoV-2 infection or an uninfected control (not recorded which). The chain links TRBV5-3 to TRBJ1-5; 7 positions agree with TRBD1. TRBV5-3 is noted as an ORF with a role that remains uncertain. The sample comprised whole blood. The CDR3 loop is CARSLDGQDHQPQHF. The DNA for the CDR3 is TGTGCCAGAAGCTTGGATGGACAGGACCATCAGCCCCAGCATTTT.